This TCR beta chain is from a study of blood T cell repertoires in COVID-19. Study background: The samples span acute and convalescent COVID-19 from the United States, Italy and Spain. The cDNA or gDNA used as material had been derived from T cells, B-cell-depleted T cells, or PBMCs.

Between the trimmed V and J ends, which lost 1 base and 2 bases, there was a span of 6 bases. Germline V lookup: CDR1 SGHKS, CDR2 YYEKEE (reference sequence). The CDR3 spans 14 residues. This clone came up once. In the original analysis: The assay estimated nucleated cells by amplifying reference gene primers. Only in-frame clones appear in the TCRdb table, and some are missing; sequencing was by immunoSEQ multiplex PCR. D and trimming come from the DNA, and the V and J calls and clone size come from that table. The sample has approximately 97,000 clones, around 85% seen once. Sequencing was performed on peripheral blood. The TCR sequence derives from a human donor in a cohort sampled during active COVID-19. The chain is built from TRBV5-5 and TRBJ1-4; D not certain. CDR3 coding DNA: TGTGCCAGCAGCTTGCCCGGGACTAATGAAAAACTGTTTTTT. As protein: CASSLPGTNEKLFF.